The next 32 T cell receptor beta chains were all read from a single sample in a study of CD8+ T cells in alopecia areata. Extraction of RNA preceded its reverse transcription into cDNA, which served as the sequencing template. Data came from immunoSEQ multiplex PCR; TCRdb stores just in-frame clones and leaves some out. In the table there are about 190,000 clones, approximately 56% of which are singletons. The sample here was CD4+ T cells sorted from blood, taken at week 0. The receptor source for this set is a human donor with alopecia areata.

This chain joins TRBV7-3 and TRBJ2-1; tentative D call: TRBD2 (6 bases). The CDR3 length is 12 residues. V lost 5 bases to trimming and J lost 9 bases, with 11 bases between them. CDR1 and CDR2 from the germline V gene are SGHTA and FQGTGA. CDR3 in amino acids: CASSRDLGEQFF. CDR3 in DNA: TGTGCCAGCAGCCGGGACTTAGGTGAGCAGTTCTTC.

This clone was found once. CDR3 sequence (DNA): TGCGCCAGCAGCCCGCCGGGACAGGGGAGAGATACGCAGTATTTT. Encoded protein: CASSPPGQGRDTQYF. The chain uses TRBV4-1 and TRBJ2-3; 10 positions match TRBD1. Germline trimming cut 4 bases from V and 5 bases from J; bases unmatched to any gene: 6. Germline CDR1 MGHRA, CDR2 YSYEKL. The CDR3 extends over 15 amino acids.

The CDR3 DNA reads TGCGCCAGCAGCTTTGAGTCGAATCAGCCCCAGCATTTT. It translates to CASSFESNQPQHF. The chain couples TRBV5-1 to TRBJ1-5; D is ambiguous. V was shortened by 2 bases and J by 4 bases, with 7 bases between the two germline ends. The CDR3 loop spans 13 amino acids. The germline gives CDR1 SGHRS, CDR2 YFSETQ.

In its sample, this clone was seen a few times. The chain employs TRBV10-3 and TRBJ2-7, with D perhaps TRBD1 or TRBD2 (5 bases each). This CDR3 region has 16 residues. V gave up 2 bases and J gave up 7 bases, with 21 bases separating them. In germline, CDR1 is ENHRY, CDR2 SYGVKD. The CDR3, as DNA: TGTGCCATCAGTGAGGGGGCCAGCCGATCATCGGGGGAGCAGTACTTC. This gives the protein CAISEGASRSSGEQYF.

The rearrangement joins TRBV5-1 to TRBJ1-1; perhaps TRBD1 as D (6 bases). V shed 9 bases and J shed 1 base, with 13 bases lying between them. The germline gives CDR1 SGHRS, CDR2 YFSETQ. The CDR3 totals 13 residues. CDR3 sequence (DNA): TGCGCCACTAGACAGGACCCGAACACTGAAGCTTTCTTT. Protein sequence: CATRQDPNTEAFF.

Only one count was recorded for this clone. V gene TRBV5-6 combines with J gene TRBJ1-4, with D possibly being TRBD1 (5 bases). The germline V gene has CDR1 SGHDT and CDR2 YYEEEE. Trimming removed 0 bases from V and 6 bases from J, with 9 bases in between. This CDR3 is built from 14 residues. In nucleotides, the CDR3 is TGTGCCAGCAGCTTGGGAGGGGTAGATGAAAAACTGTTTTTT. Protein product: CASSLGGVDEKLFF.

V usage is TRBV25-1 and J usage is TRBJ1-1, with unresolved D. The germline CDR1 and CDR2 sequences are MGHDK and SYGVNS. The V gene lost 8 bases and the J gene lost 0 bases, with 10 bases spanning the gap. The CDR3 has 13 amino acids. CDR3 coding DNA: TGTGCCAGCTCGACAAAGGTGAACACTGAAGCTTTCTTT. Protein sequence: CASSTKVNTEAFF.

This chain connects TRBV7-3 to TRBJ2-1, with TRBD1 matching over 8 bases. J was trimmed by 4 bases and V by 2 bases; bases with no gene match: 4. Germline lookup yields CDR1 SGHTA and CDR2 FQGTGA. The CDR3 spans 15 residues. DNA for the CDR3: TGTGCCAGCAGCTTAGACAGGGGCGGGTACAATGAGCAGTTCTTC. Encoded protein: CASSLDRGGYNEQFF.

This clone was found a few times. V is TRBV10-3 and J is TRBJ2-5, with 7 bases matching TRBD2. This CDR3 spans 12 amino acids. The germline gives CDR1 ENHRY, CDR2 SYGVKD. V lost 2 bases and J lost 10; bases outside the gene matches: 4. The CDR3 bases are TGTGCCATCAGTGAGAGCGGGGAGGTCCAGTACTTC. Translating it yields CAISESGEVQYF.

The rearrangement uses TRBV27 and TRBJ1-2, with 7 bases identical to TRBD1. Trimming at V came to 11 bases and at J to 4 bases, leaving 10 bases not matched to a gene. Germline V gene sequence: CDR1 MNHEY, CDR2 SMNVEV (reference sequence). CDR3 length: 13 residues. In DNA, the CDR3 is TGTGCCGCGTCACGGGACAGAACCTATGGCTACACCTTC. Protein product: CAASRDRTYGYTF.

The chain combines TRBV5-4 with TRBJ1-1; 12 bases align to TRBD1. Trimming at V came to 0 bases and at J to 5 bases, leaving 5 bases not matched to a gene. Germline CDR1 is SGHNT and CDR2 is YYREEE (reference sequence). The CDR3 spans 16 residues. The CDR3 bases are TGTGCCAGCAGCTTGGGGGGACAGGGGGCTGGGACTGAAGCTTTCTTT. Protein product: CASSLGGQGAGTEAFF.

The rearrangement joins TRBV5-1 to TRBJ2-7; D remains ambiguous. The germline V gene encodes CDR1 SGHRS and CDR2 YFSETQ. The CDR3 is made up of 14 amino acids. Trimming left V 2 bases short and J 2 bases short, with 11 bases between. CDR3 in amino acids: CASSLPTATYEQYF. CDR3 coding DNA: TGCGCCAGCAGCTTACCTACTGCAACCTACGAGCAGTACTTC.

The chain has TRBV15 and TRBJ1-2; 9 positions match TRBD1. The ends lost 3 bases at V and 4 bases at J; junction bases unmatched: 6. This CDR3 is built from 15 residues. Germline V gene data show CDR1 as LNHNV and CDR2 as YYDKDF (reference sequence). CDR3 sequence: CATSSRDRVTYGYTF. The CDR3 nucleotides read TGTGCCACCAGCAGCCGGGACAGGGTTACCTATGGCTACACCTTC.

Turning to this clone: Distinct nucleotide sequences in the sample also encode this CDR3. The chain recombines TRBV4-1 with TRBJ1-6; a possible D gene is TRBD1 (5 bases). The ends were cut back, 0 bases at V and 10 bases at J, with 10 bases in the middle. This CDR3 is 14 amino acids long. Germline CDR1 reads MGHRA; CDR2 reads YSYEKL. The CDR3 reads CASSQERAGSPLHF. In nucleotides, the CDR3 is TGCGCCAGCAGCCAAGAACGGGCAGGGTCACCCCTCCACTTT.

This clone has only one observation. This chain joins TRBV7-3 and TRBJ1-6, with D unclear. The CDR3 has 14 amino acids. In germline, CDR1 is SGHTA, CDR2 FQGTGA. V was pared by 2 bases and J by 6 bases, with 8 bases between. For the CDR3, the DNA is TGTGCCAGCAGCTTAGATGGCATTAATTCACCCCTCCACTTT. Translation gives CASSLDGINSPLHF.

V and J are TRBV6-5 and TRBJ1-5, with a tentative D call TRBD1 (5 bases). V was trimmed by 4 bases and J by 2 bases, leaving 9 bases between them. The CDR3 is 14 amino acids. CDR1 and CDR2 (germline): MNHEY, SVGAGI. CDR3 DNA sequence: TGTGCCAGCAGTTTGTTAGGGGGCAATCAGCCCCAGCATTTT. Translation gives CASSLLGGNQPQHF.

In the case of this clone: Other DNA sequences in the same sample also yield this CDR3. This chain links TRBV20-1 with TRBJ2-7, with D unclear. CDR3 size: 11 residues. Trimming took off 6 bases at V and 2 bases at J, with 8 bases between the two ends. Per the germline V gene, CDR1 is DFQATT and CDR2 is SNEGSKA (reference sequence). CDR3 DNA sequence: TGCAGTGCCAGACAAGCCTACGAGCAGTACTTC. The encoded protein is CSARQAYEQYF.

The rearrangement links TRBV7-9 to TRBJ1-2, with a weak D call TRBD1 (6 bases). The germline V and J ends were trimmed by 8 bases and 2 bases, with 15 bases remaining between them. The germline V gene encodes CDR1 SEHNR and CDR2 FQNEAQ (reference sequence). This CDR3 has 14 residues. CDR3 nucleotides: TGTGCCAGCGCCCAGGGGCAGGACAACTATGGCTACACCTTC. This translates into CASAQGQDNYGYTF.

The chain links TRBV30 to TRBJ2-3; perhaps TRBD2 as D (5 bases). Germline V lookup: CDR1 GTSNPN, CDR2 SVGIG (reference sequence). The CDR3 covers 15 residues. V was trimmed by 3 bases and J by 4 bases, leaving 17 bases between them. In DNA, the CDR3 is TGTGCCTGGAGCCGGGTGGGCGGGTCCGCAGATACGCAGTATTTT. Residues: CAWSRVGGSADTQYF.

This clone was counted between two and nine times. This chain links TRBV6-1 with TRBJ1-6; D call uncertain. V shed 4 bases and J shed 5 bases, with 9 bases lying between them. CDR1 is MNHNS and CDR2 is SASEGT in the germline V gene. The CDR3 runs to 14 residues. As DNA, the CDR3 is TGTGCCAGCAGTGCCCGGGAGAATAATTCACCCCTCCACTTT. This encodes CASSARENNSPLHF.

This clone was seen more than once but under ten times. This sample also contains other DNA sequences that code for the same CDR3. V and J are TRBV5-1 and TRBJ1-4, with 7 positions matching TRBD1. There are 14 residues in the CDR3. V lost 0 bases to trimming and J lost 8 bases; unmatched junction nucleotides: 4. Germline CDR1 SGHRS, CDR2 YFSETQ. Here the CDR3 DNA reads TGCGCCAGCAGCTTGGGACAGGGAAAGGAAAAACTGTTTTTT. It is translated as CASSLGQGKEKLFF.

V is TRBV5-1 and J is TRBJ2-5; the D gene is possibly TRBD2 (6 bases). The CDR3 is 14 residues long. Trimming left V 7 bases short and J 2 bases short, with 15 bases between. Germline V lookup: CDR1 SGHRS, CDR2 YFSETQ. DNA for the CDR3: TGCGCCAGCCATGTTGGAGGGGTACAAGAGACCCAGTACTTC. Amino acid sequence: CASHVGGVQETQYF.

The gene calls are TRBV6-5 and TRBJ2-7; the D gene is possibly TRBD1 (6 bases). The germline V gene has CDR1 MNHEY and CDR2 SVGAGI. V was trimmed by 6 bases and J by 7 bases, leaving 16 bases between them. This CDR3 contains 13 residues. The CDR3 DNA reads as TGTGCCAGCAGCAGTCAGGGGTGGGGGGAGCAGTACTTC. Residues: CASSSQGWGEQYF.

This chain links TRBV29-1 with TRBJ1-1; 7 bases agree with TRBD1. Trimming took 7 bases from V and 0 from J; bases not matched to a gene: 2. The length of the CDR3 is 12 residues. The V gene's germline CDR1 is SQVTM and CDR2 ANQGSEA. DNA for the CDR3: TGCAGCGCAGGGGGTTTGAACACTGAAGCTTTCTTT. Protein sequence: CSAGGLNTEAFF.

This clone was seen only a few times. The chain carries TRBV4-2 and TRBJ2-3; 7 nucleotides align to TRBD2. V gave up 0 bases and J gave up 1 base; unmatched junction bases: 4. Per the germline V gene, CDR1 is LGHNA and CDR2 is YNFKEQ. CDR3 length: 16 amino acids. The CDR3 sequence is CASSQEGAGRTDTQYF. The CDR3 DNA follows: TGTGCCAGCAGCCAAGAGGGAGCGGGACGCACAGATACGCAGTATTTT.

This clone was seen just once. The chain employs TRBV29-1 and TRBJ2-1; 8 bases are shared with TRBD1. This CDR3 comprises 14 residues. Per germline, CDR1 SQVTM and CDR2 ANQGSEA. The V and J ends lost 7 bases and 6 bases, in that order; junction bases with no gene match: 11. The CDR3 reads CSGVSGGPSNEQFF. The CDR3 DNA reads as TGCAGCGGAGTCTCAGGGGGCCCCAGCAATGAGCAGTTCTTC.

The DNA for the CDR3 is TGCGCCAGCAGTTTTGGCCGACAGGCGCACCAAGAGACCCAGTACTTC. The encoded protein is CASSFGRQAHQETQYF. V gene TRBV5-1 combines with J gene TRBJ2-5; possible D gene TRBD1, 6 bases. CDR3 size: 16 residues. Trimming left V 5 bases short and J 0 bases short, with 17 bases between. Germline-derived CDR1 and CDR2 are SGHRS and YFSETQ.

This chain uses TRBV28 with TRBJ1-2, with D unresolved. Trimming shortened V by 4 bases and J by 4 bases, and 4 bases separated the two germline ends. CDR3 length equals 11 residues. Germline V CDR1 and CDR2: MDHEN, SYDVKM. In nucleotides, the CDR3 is TGTGCCAGCAGTTACTCCTATGGCTACACCTTC. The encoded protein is CASSYSYGYTF.

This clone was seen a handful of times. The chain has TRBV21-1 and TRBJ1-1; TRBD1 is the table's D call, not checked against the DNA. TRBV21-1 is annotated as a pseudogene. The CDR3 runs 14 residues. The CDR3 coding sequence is TGTGCCAGCAGCAAAGAGGCAGGGGTCACTGAAGCTTTCTTT. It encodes CASSKEAGVTEAFF.

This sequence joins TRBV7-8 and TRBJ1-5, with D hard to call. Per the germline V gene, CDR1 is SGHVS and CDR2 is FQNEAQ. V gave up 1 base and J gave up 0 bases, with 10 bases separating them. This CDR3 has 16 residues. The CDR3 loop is CASSLVGLDSNQPQHF. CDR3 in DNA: TGTGCCAGCAGCTTAGTCGGGCTTGATAGCAATCAGCCCCAGCATTTT. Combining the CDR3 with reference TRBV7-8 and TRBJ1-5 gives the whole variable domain GAGVSQSPRYKVAKRGQDVALRCDPISGHVSLFWYQQALGQGPEFLTYFQNEAQLDKSGLPSDRFFAERPEGSVSTLKIQRTQQEDSAVYLCASSLVGLDSNQPQHFGDGTRLSIL.

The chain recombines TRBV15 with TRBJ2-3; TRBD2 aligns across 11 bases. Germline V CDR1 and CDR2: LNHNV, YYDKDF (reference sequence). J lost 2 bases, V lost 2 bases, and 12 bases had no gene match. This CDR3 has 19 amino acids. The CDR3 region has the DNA TGTGCCACCAGCAGAAAACCGGGACTAGCGGTCGACTACACAGATACGCAGTATTTT. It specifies CATSRKPGLAVDYTDTQYF.

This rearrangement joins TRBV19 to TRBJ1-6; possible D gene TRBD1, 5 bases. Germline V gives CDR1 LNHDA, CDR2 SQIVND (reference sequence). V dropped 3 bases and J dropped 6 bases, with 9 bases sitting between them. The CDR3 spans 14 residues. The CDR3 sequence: CASSMGRLNSPLHF. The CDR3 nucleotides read TGTGCCAGTAGTATGGGACGACTTAATTCACCCCTCCACTTT.